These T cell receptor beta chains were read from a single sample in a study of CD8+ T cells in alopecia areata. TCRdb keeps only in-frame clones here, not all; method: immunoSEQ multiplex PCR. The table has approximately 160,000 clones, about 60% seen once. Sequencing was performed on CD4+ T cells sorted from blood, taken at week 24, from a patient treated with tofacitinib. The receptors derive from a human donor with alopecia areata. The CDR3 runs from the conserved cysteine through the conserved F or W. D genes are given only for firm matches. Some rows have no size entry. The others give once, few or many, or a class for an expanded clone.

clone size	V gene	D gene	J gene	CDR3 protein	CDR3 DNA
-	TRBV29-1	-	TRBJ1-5	CSPLTRTQPQHF	TGCAGCCCCCTTACAAGGACACAGCCCCAGCATTTT
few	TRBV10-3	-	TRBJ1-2	CAISDSANYGYTF	TGTGCCATCAGTGACAGTGCTAACTATGGCTACACCTTC
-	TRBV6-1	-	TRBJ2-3	CASSHTERDTQYF	TGTGCCAGCAGCCACACGGAAAGAGATACGCAGTATTTT
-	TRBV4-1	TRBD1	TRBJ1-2	CASSSSPTGDYGYTF	TGCGCCAGCAGCTCCTCCCCGACAGGGGACTATGGCTACACCTTC
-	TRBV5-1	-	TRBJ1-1	CASSLGPPGDTEAFF	TGCGCCAGCAGCTTGGGTCCACCTGGGGACACTGAAGCTTTCTTT
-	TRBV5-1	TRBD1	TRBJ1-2	CASSSDRTYGYTF	TGCGCCAGCAGCTCGGACAGGACCTATGGCTACACCTTC
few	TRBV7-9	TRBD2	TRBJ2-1	CASTGGSEQFF	TGTGCCAGCACCGGGGGGAGTGAGCAGTTCTTC
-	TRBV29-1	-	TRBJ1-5	CSVAVSESNQPQHF	TGCAGCGTTGCAGTCTCTGAGAGCAATCAGCCCCAGCATTTT
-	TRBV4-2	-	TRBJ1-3	CASSQDRVTSGNTIYF	TGTGCCAGCAGCCAAGATAGGGTGACCTCTGGAAACACCATATATTTT
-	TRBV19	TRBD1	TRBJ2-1	CASSIGTGGKSEQFF	TGTGCCAGTAGTATAGGTACAGGGGGCAAGTCCGAGCAGTTCTTC
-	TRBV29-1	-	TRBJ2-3	CSVGFGGSTQYF	TGCAGCGTGGGGTTTGGGGGCTCGACGCAGTATTTT
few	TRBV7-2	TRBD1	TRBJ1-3	CASSPQGARNTIYF	TGTGCCAGCAGCCCGCAGGGGGCGAGAAACACCATATATTTT
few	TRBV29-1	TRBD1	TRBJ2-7	CSVARGLSYEQYF	TGCAGCGTAGCCAGGGGGCTGAGCTACGAGCAGTACTTC
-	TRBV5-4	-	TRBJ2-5	CASSPVVLETQYF	TGTGCCAGCAGCCCCGTGGTCCTGGAGACCCAGTACTTC
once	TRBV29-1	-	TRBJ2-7	CSVAHRQAGEQYF	TGCAGCGTTGCCCACCGACAGGCCGGCGAGCAGTACTTC
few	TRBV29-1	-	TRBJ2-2	CSVEEPFPGELFF	TGCAGCGTTGAAGAGCCCTTCCCCGGGGAGCTGTTTTTT
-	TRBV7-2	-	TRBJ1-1	CASSWYRENTEAFF	TGTGCCAGCAGCTGGTACAGGGAGAACACTGAAGCTTTCTTT
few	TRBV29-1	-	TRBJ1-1	CSVAQVVNTEAFF	TGCAGCGTCGCCCAAGTGGTGAACACTGAAGCTTTCTTT
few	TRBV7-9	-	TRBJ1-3	CASSFSGSGNTIYF	TGTGCCAGCAGCTTCTCGGGATCTGGAAACACCATATATTTT
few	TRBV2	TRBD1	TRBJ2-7	CASSGGTAISNEQYF	TGTGCCAGCAGTGGTGGGACAGCTATTTCGAACGAGCAGTACTTC
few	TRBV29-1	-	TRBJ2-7	CSVLTNYEQYF	TGCAGCGTCCTCACCAATTACGAGCAGTACTTC
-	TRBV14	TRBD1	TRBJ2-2	CASSRDRPGELFF	TGTGCCAGCAGCCGGGACAGACCCGGGGAGCTGTTTTTT
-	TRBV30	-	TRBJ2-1	CAWSLSGPGNEQFF	TGTGCCTGGAGCCTCAGCGGCCCTGGGAATGAGCAGTTCTTC
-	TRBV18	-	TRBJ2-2	CASSARQEFTGELFF	TGTGCCAGCTCAGCCCGACAGGAATTCACCGGGGAGCTGTTTTTT
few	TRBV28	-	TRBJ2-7	CASSPGLSYEQYF	TGTGCCAGCAGTCCGGGACTGAGCTACGAGCAGTACTTC
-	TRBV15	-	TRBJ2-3	CATSRDVASTDTQYF	TGTGCCACCAGCAGAGATGTGGCTAGCACAGATACGCAGTATTTT
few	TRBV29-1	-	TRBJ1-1	CSVELGGGTEAFF	TGCAGCGTTGAGTTAGGGGGTGGCACTGAAGCTTTCTTT
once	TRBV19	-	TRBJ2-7	CASNNPVGLGNEQYF	TGTGCCAGTAACAACCCCGTTGGGTTGGGAAACGAGCAGTACTTC
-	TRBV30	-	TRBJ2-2	CAWTLSQKTTGELFF	TGTGCCTGGACATTAAGCCAAAAGACAACCGGGGAGCTGTTTTTT
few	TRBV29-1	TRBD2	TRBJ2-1	CSVESGLAGESSYNEQFF	TGCAGCGTTGAGTCGGGACTAGCGGGGGAGAGCTCCTACAATGAGCAGTTCTTC
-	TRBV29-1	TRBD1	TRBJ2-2	CSVESHDRGRTGELFF	TGCAGCGTTGAGAGCCACGACAGGGGTCGGACCGGGGAGCTGTTTTTT
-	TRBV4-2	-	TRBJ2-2	CASSQDAGSSTGELFF	TGTGCCAGCAGCCAAGACGCGGGCTCTAGTACCGGGGAGCTGTTTTTT
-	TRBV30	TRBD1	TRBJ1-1	CAWDAQGGTEAFF	TGTGCCTGGGATGCCCAGGGGGGCACTGAAGCTTTCTTT
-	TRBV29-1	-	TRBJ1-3	CSASPVGGNTIYF	TGCAGCGCCAGCCCCGTGGGTGGAAACACCATATATTTT
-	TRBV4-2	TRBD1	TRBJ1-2	CASSQSSVTGDGYTF	TGTGCCAGCAGCCAATCTTCCGTGACAGGGGATGGCTACACCTTC
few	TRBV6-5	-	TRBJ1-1	CASSYSGVEAFF	TGTGCCAGCAGTTACTCTGGAGTTGAAGCTTTCTTT
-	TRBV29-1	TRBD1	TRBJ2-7	CSVGGQGYYEQYF	TGCAGCGTTGGGGGACAGGGGTACTACGAGCAGTACTTC
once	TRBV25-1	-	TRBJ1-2	CASREGDSINYGYTF	TGTGCCAGCAGGGAGGGAGACTCGATAAACTATGGCTACACCTTC
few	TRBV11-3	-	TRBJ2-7	CASSLVGRVPMGEQYF	TGTGCCAGCAGCTTAGTAGGAAGGGTCCCTATGGGGGAGCAGTACTTC
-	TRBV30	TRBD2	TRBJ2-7	CAWSVPGGPHEQYF	TGTGCCTGGAGCGTGCCGGGGGGGCCCCACGAGCAGTACTTC
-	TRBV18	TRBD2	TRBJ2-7	CASSPTGGIEEYF	TGTGCCAGCTCACCAACCGGGGGGATAGAAGAGTACTTC
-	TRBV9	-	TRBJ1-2	CASSQGRLYGYTF	TGTGCCAGCAGCCAGGGACGCCTCTATGGCTACACCTTC
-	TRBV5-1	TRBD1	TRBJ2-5	CASSLGQPEETQYF	TGCGCCAGCAGCCTGGGACAGCCCGAAGAGACCCAGTACTTC
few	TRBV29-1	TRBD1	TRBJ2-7	CSATPGQSLHEQYF	TGCAGCGCTACCCCGGGACAGTCTCTGCACGAGCAGTACTTC
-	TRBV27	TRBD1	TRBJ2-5	CASSLNRGETQYF	TGTGCCAGCAGTTTAAACAGGGGAGAGACCCAGTACTTC
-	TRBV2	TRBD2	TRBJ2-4	CASSAAERGGIQYF	TGTGCCAGCAGTGCCGCGGAGCGGGGGGGCATTCAGTACTTC
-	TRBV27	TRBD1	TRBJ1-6	CASSRTGVSNSPLHF	TGTGCCAGCAGCCGGACAGGGGTCTCGAATTCACCCCTCCACTTT
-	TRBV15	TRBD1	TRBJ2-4	CATSRDRVKNIQYF	TGTGCCACCAGCAGGGACAGGGTAAAAAACATTCAGTACTTC
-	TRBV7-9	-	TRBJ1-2	CASSLAGGTLYGYTF	TGTGCCAGCAGCTTAGCGGGGGGGACGTTATATGGCTACACCTTC